A selection of T cell receptor beta chains follows, all from one sample in a study of CD8 T cells in ankylosing spondylitis. TCRdb fed the 5' RACE reads into MiXCR, producing one record per CDR3 protein. This sample has some 240,000 distinct CDR3 sequences, with roughly 18% found just once. The sequencing input was blood, either unsorted or a sorted T cell fraction (not recorded which). These receptors were obtained from a male donor with ankylosing spondylitis or in good health (not recorded which). Each CDR3 is given with its conserved first and last residue. Each record gives: clone size, D gene, J gene, V gene, CDR3 DNA, CDR3 protein. A D gene is named only where the DNA matches it firmly. Expanded clones get a size class; other rows say once, few or many, or leave the size out.

size: many; D: -; J: TRBJ2-1; V: TRBV20-1; DNA: TGCAGTGCTAGAGATATTGTGACGGACTACAATGAGCAGTTCTTC; CDR3: CSARDIVTDYNEQFF
size: few; D: TRBD2; J: TRBJ2-1; V: TRBV4-1; DNA: TGCGCCAGCAGCCAAGATCCTCCACGACTAGCGGGAGTAATGATTACCTACAATGAGCAGTTCTTC; CDR3: CASSQDPPRLAGVMITYNEQFF
size: few; D: -; J: TRBJ2-3; V: TRBV7-2; DNA: TGTGCCAGCAGCCCACTCGATACGCAGTATTTT; CDR3: CASSPLDTQYF
size: once; D: TRBD1; J: TRBJ1-2; V: TRBV4-1; DNA: TGCGCCAGCAGCCAAGACCAGGGGGCGCGGTGGGGCTACACCTTC; CDR3: CASSQDQGARWGYTF
size: many; D: TRBD1; J: TRBJ2-5; V: TRBV5-1; DNA: TGCGCCAGCACCCCGGGACAGAGCCAAGAGACCCAGTACTTC; CDR3: CASTPGQSQETQYF
size: few; D: -; J: TRBJ2-2; V: TRBV6-1; DNA: TGTGCCAGCAGTGAAATGGGACCAACCACCGGGGAGCTGTTTTTT; CDR3: CASSEMGPTTGELFF
size: few; D: TRBD1; J: TRBJ2-7; V: TRBV12-3/TRBV12-4; DNA: TGTGCCAGCAGTTTTACAGGGGGCTCCCAATACGAGCAGTACTTC; CDR3: CASSFTGGSQYEQYF
size: few; D: -; J: TRBJ2-7; V: TRBV4-1; DNA: TGCGCCAGCAGCCAAGATCGGGTAATGAGCTCCTACGAGCAGTACTTC; CDR3: CASSQDRVMSSYEQYF
size: -; D: -; J: TRBJ2-1; V: TRBV29-1; DNA: TGCAGCGCACGTAATGGGGAATACAATGAGCAGTTCTTC; CDR3: CSARNGEYNEQFF
size: many; D: TRBD1; J: TRBJ2-2; V: TRBV29-1; DNA: TGCAGCGTGACAGACAGGGGAAAGGAGACCGGGGAGCTGTTTTTT; CDR3: CSVTDRGKETGELFF
size: -; D: -; J: TRBJ2-2; V: TRBV10-3; DNA: TGTGCCATCAGTGGTCAGACAGCAGCCGGGGAGCTGTTTTTT; CDR3: CAISGQTAAGELFF
size: -; D: TRBD2; J: TRBJ2-1; V: TRBV7-8; DNA: TGTGCCAGCAGCCGCTTAGCGGGGGGCGTAGTAACGGGTGAGCAGTTCTTC; CDR3: CASSRLAGGVVTGEQFF
size: many; D: -; J: TRBJ2-1; V: TRBV12-3/TRBV12-4; DNA: TGTGCCAGCAGTTTAGGCGGCGGAGTTAATGAGCAGTTCTTC; CDR3: CASSLGGGVNEQFF
size: few; D: TRBD2; J: TRBJ2-1; V: TRBV10-1; DNA: TGCGCCAGCAGTGAGTCTCGTGGACTAGCGGGAGTTAGGGATGAGCAGTTCTTC; CDR3: CASSESRGLAGVRDEQFF
size: few; D: -; J: TRBJ2-3; V: TRBV5-6; DNA: TGTGCCAGCAGCTTCCAGGACACAGATACGCAGTATTTT; CDR3: CASSFQDTDTQYF
size: -; D: -; J: TRBJ2-5; V: TRBV12-3/TRBV12-4; DNA: TGTGCCAGCAGTTCCCCTAGCAGCGGAGCCCAGTACTTC; CDR3: CASSSPSSGAQYF
size: few; D: -; J: TRBJ2-7; V: TRBV29-1; DNA: TGCAGCGTTGAAGATCGGAGCGGGCTTGGCTACGAGCAGTACTTC; CDR3: CSVEDRSGLGYEQYF
size: -; D: -; J: TRBJ1-2; V: TRBV5-5; DNA: TGTGCCAGCAGCTTGGGGACGGGATCACCGAACTATGGCTACACCTTC; CDR3: CASSLGTGSPNYGYTF
size: few; D: TRBD2; J: TRBJ2-7; V: TRBV20-1; DNA: TGCAGTGCACCGACTAGCGAGAGCTCCTACGAGCAGTACTTC; CDR3: CSAPTSESSYEQYF
size: few; D: -; J: TRBJ2-1; V: TRBV6-1; DNA: TGTGCCAGCAGTAGCCTACTCGGGACGGACTCCTACAATGAGCAGTTCTTC; CDR3: CASSSLLGTDSYNEQFF
size: many; D: -; J: TRBJ2-7; V: TRBV28; DNA: TGTGCCAGCAGTTTGGTTTCAGACTCCTACGAGCAGTACTTC; CDR3: CASSLVSDSYEQYF
size: few; D: TRBD2; J: TRBJ2-5; V: TRBV12-3/TRBV12-4; DNA: TGTGCCAGCAGTTCCTCTGCTCTAGCGGGAGTATTGGAGACCCAGTACTTC; CDR3: CASSSSALAGVLETQYF
size: once; D: TRBD2; J: TRBJ2-7; V: TRBV9; DNA: TGTGCCAGCAGCGGCACCGGGACTAGCGGATCCTACGAGCAGTACTTC; CDR3: CASSGTGTSGSYEQYF
size: -; D: TRBD2; J: TRBJ2-1; V: TRBV29-1; DNA: TGCAGCGTTGACTTTCCTCTAGCGGGAGGGCCAAATGAGCAGTTCTTC; CDR3: CSVDFPLAGGPNEQFF
size: few; D: -; J: TRBJ2-7; V: TRBV10-3; DNA: TGTGCCATCAGTGCGGGGGACCGCTACGAGCAGTACTTC; CDR3: CAISAGDRYEQYF
size: many; D: TRBD2; J: TRBJ2-7; V: TRBV18; DNA: TGTGCCAGCTCACCACCGGGGACTAGCGACTACGAGCAGTACTTC; CDR3: CASSPPGTSDYEQYF
size: -; D: -; J: TRBJ2-3; V: TRBV7-8; DNA: TGTGCCAGCAGCTTAAGACTTAGAGGACAGAACACAGATACGCAGTATTTT; CDR3: CASSLRLRGQNTDTQYF
size: -; D: -; J: TRBJ2-1; V: TRBV7-8; DNA: TGTGCCAGCAGCCTATATCTAGTCGCCTCCTCCTACAATGAGCAGTTCTTC; CDR3: CASSLYLVASSYNEQFF
size: few; D: -; J: TRBJ2-1; V: TRBV5-1; DNA: TGCGCCAGCAGCTTGGCTCCCCAGTCCCCATACAATGAGCAGTTCTTC; CDR3: CASSLAPQSPYNEQFF
size: -; D: -; J: TRBJ2-1; V: TRBV5-5; DNA: TGTGCCAGCAGCTCCCCGCGCGATGAGCAGTTCTTC; CDR3: CASSSPRDEQFF
size: few; D: TRBD1; J: TRBJ2-3; V: TRBV12-3/TRBV12-4; DNA: TGTGCCAGCAGTTCGGGACAGGTCTACCCTAGCACAGATACGCAGTATTTT; CDR3: CASSSGQVYPSTDTQYF
size: few; D: TRBD1; J: TRBJ1-1; V: TRBV4-1; DNA: TGCGCCAGCAGCCAAGTTCCGGGACAGGGGAATACTGAAGCTTTCTTT; CDR3: CASSQVPGQGNTEAFF
size: -; D: TRBD1; J: TRBJ2-1; V: TRBV10-3; DNA: TGTGCCATCAATACGGGACAGGCCGGGGATAATGAGCAGTTCTTC; CDR3: CAINTGQAGDNEQFF
size: -; D: -; J: TRBJ2-1; V: TRBV6-2/TRBV6-3; DNA: TGTGCCAGCAGTTACTGGACAGACAATGAGCAGTTCTTC; CDR3: CASSYWTDNEQFF
size: many; D: -; J: TRBJ1-1; V: TRBV20-1; DNA: TGCAGTGCTAGAGGCCTTTCCACTGAAGCTTTCTTT; CDR3: CSARGLSTEAFF
size: few; D: -; J: TRBJ1-1; V: TRBV7-9; DNA: TGTGCCAGCAGCGCGACAGCTCTGGGCACTGAAGCTTTCTTT; CDR3: CASSATALGTEAFF
size: -; D: -; J: TRBJ2-7; V: TRBV12-3/TRBV12-4; DNA: TGTGCCAGCAGTTTAACGGTCCCCCACGAGCAGTACTTC; CDR3: CASSLTVPHEQYF
size: few; D: -; J: TRBJ2-7; V: TRBV12-3/TRBV12-4; DNA: TGTGCCAGCAGTCAAGGTGGGCTCCAAACCTACGAGCAGTACTTC; CDR3: CASSQGGLQTYEQYF